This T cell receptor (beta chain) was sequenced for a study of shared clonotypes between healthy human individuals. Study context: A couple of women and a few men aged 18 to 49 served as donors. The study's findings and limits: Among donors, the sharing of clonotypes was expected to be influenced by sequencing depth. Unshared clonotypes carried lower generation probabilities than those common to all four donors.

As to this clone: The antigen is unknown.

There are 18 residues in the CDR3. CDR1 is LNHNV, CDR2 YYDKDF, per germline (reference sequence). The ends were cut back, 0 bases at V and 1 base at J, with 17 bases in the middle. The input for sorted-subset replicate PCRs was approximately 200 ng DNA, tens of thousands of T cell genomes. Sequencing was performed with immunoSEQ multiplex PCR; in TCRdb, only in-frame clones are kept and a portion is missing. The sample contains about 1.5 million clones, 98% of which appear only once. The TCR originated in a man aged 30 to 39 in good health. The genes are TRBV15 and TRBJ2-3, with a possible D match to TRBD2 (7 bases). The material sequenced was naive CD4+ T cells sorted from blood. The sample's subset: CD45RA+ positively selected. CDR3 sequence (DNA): TGTGCCACCAGCAGAGATGCCGGGGGGCTCTTACGCACAGATACGCAGTATTTT. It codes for CATSRDAGGLLRTDTQYF.